This T cell receptor beta chain was sequenced during a study of regulatory T cells in long-lasting Graves disease. The sample's time point: persistent/refractory GD, antithyroid drugs over 5 years with positive TRAb. The TCR library was made from RNA extracted from PBMCs. This clonotype was seen a few times. What it recognizes is unknown. Building the TCR beta libraries relied on iRepertoire HTBI primers, and CDR3 regions underwent Arm-PCR. Original handling: Across the samples, identification revealed roughly 56 TRBV and around 14 TRBJ segments. TCRdb re-called the multiplex PCR reads through MiXCR, storing one row per CDR3 protein. The V and J calls come from TCRdb's annotation, not from the publication. The sample yields 400,000 to 500,000 distinct CDR3 sequences, about 22% seen once. Study findings and constraints: Persistent disease showed a preference for TRBV28, TRBJ1-2 and TRBJ2-5. Thyroid tissue went unexamined; only peripheral blood was analyzed. Sample size, which was small, may have reduced accuracy.

Per germline, CDR1 SGDLS and CDR2 YYNGEE. The CDR3 consists of 13 residues. With V trimmed by 4 bases and J by 7 bases, 4 bases remained unmatched. The specimen comprised peripheral blood mononuclear cells (PBMCs), sampled when the disease was refractory, from a patient treated with antithyroid drugs. This TCR was recovered from a female donor with Graves disease. This rearrangement joins TRBV9 to TRBJ2-2, with 7 positions matching TRBD1. CDR3 loop: CASSFQGVGELFF. CDR3 coding DNA: TGTGCCAGCAGCTTCCAGGGGGTCGGGGAGCTGTTTTTT.